This TCR beta chain appears in the sequencing data of a study of blood T cell repertoires in COVID-19. This clone was counted between two and nine times. Assay used: immunoSEQ multiplex PCR; TCRdb lists only in-frame clones, some missing. This table holds more than 200,000 clones, roughly 89% found once. V was pared by 5 bases and J by 1 base, with 8 bases of the junction left unmatched. Germline V gives CDR1 LGHDT, CDR2 YNNKEL (reference sequence). The CDR3 runs to 16 residues. This chain uses TRBV3-1 (or the pseudogene TRBV3-2) with TRBJ2-7, with 10 bases matching TRBD2. The source is a woman in her thirties who had recovered from COVID-19. The sequenced sample consisted of PBMCs or T cells enriched from blood (not recorded which). The CDR3: CASSSRRLAGSYEQYF. The CDR3 coding sequence is TGTGCCAGCAGCTCCAGGAGACTAGCGGGTTCCTACGAGCAGTACTTC.